This T cell receptor (beta chain) was found in a study of response to subunit inactivated influenza vaccine listed by TCRdb under 2018. Regarding the research as a whole: Deep quantitative T cell receptor repertoire profiling was used in the study to track responses to a trivalent subunit inactivated influenza vaccine. The study at large found these results: The authors proposed that each seasonal influenza vaccination may bring in only a limited number of new T cells.

The library was made by RT-PCR. The sequencer was an Illumina HiSeq 2500. TCRdb passed the public sequencing reads through fastp at Q25 and MiXCR, retaining productive beta sequences. Each record represents a unique CDR3 protein, reported with the most common genes and DNA among its rows. The sample has 550,000 to 650,000 distinct CDR3 sequences on record, about 12% of them singletons. The top ten constitute roughly a tenth of the sample. The V end gives up 1 base and the J end 3 bases, leaving 18 bases in the junction not matched to a gene. CDR1 and CDR2, per the germline V gene (reference sequence), are DFQATT and SNEGSKA. The CDR3 has 19 amino acids, counting the end cysteine and phenylalanine. Only CDR3 DNA remains: 57 bases, in frame from the first base. About this clonotype: The antigen this receptor binds is unknown. Qualities for individual bases were not recorded, and no much larger clone is one base off.

The chain uses TRBV20-1 and TRBJ2-3, with TRBD2 identical over 8 junction bases. The material was PBMCs from blood, obtained on the day of vaccination. This TCR came from a man aged 50 to 60 who received an inactivated influenza vaccine. Donor details come from another sample of the same person, matched by shared clones. The CDR3 protein sequence reads: CSARVVGREREGRTDTQYF. The nucleotides are TGCAGTGCTAGAGTGGTGGGCAGAGAACGGGAGGGCCGGACAGATACGCAGTATTTT.